This is a list of T cell receptor beta chains from one sample in a study of CD8+ T cells in alopecia areata. Here immunoSEQ multiplex PCR was the method, and the copy in TCRdb shows in-frame clones only, minus some. The repertoire holds about 110,000 clones, with about 59% as singletons. This specimen was CD8+ T cells sorted from blood, taken at week 24, from a patient treated with tofacitinib. These receptors came from a human donor with alopecia areata. Both conserved end residues are trimmed from each CDR3. The order of the fields is clone size, V gene, CDR3 protein. Some rows have no size entry. The others give once, few or many, or a class for an expanded clone.

NA,TRBV4-2,ASSQAPGDRESQPQH
NA,TRBV5-6,ASSLGESEQY
NA,TRBV29-1,SVRVNRAEAF
NA,TRBV5-6,ASSLAIGTEAF
NA,TRBV9,ASSPLGEVNTEAF
NA,TRBV2,ATSIAGPDTQY
NA,TRBV5-1,ASSWGPGADTGELF
NA,TRBV12-5,ASGLTSLIYSNQPQH
NA,TRBV12-5,ASVRSGGALYEQY
NA,TRBV13,ASSRAGQGSYEQY
few,TRBV9,ASSGGGGELF
NA,TRBV4-1,ASSQNSGGTEAF
NA,TRBV5-6,ASSLGGLVYEQY
NA,TRBV30,AWDWGLGYT
NA,TRBV7-9,ASSPPRGPTGANVLT
NA,TRBV7-9,ASLPIAKNIQY
NA,TRBV6-6,ASSYSIPTSYEQY
NA,TRBV13,ASSLSREVGVQETQY
NA,TRBV6-5,ASKTRITEAF
NA,TRBV10-3,AISGVAGSYNEQF
NA,TRBV10-2,ASSLRGSTGELF
few,TRBV11-2,ASSLPGLAGGETQY
NA,TRBV7-2,ASSSRGGSYNEQF
NA,TRBV6-5,ASSYSDTQYEQY
NA,TRBV23-1,ASSQSEPTHMNTEAF
few,TRBV7-9,ASSLFDRDSPLH
NA,TRBV6-5,AAQEGIGTEAF
NA,TRBV9,ASSGGPFPYGYT
NA,TRBV14,ASSQVSRQDNSPLH
NA,TRBV30,AWTGGRGYT
NA,TRBV19,ASSLSYRDTDHYGYT
NA,TRBV5-1,ASRQGMKGMNTEAF
NA,TRBV6-5,ASSYRRDSNQPQH
once,TRBV2,ASSWIADTEAF
NA,TRBV4-2,ASSHSGLDTEAF
NA,TRBV30,AWSVGGSEAF
NA,TRBV5-1,ASSHRTTYGLDYGYT